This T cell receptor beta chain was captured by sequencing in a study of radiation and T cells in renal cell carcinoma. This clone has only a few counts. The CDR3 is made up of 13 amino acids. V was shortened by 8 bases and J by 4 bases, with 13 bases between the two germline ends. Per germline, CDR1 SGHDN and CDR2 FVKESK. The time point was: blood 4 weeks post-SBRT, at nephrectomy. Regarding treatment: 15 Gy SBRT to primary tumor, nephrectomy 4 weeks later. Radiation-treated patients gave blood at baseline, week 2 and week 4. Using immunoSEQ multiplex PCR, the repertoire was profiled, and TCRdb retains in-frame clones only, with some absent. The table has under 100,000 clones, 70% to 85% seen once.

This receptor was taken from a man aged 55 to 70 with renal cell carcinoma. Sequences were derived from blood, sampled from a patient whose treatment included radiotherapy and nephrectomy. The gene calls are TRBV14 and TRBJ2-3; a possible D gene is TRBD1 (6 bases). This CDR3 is CASSRGSSDTQYF. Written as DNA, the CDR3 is TGTGCCAGCTCAAGGGGGTCCTCAGATACGCAGTATTTT.